This entry lists 28 T cell receptor beta chains sequenced from one sample in a study of PD-1 blockade in classical Hodgkin lymphoma. Indicated time point: cycle 4 day 1 (C4D1), after 5 to 7 weeks of nivolumab. No patient escaped relapse after autologous stem cell transplantation, and brentuximab vedotin exposure varied. TCRdb's table, derived via immunoSEQ multiplex PCR, lists solely in-frame clones and lacks some. The sample carries almost 20,000 clones, 70% to 85% recorded once. Sequences were derived from peripheral blood mononuclear cells (PBMCs), sampled before the fourth cycle of nivolumab. These receptors were obtained from a human donor with classical Hodgkin lymphoma.

The rearrangement uses TRBV11-3 and TRBJ2-7; D uncertain. Germline assignment: CDR1 SGHNT and CDR2 YENEEA. The CDR3 has 13 amino acids. V shed 3 bases and J shed 3 bases, with 9 bases lying between them. The CDR3 nucleotides read TGTGCCAGCAGCTTTAAGGACCACTACGAGCAGTACTTC. It encodes CASSFKDHYEQYF.

This clone came up a few times. V is TRBV5-1 and J is TRBJ2-2, with a possible D match to TRBD1 (6 bases). The CDR3 covers 13 residues. V shed 3 bases and J shed 7 bases, with 10 bases lying between them. Germline assignment: CDR1 SGHRS and CDR2 YFSETQ. CDR3 DNA sequence: TGCGCCAGCAGCTCACAGGGTGGCGGGGAGCTGTTTTTT. Translating gives CASSSQGGGELFF.

This clone was counted a few times. The chain has TRBV4-2 and TRBJ2-5; D unresolved. Germline CDR1 and CDR2: LGHNA and YNFKEQ. The CDR3 runs to 14 residues. The V and J ends lost 0 bases and 6 bases respectively, with 11 bases between them. The CDR3 DNA reads as TGTGCCAGCAGCCAAGATGCTAGGGTGCAGACCCAGTACTTC. This gives the protein CASSQDARVQTQYF.

This clone was picked up one time. CDR3 loop: CASSLRHSGNTIYF. The CDR3 DNA is TGTGCCAGCAGCTTAAGGCATTCTGGAAACACCATATATTTT. The genes are TRBV7-2 and TRBJ1-3; no firm D call. V was clipped by 2 bases and J by 1 base, with 6 bases between them. The CDR3 spans 14 residues. CDR1 SGHTA and CDR2 FQGNSA come from the germline V gene.

V gene TRBV7-9 combines with J gene TRBJ1-2; tentative D call: TRBD1 (5 bases). The CDR3 sequence is 17 residues long. CDR1 is SEHNR, CDR2 FQNEAQ, per germline (reference sequence). Trimming shortened V by 5 bases and J by 4 bases, and 23 bases separated the two germline ends. CDR3 sequence: CASSPRETGDLSYGYTF. In DNA, the CDR3 is TGTGCCAGCAGCCCCAGGGAAACGGGGGACCTAAGCTATGGCTACACCTTC.

This clone has just a few counts. The gene calls are TRBV7-2 and TRBJ1-1, with D maybe TRBD1 (5 bases). This CDR3 region has 14 residues. Germline CDR1 reads SGHTA; CDR2 reads FQGNSA. V was cut by 0 bases and J by 12 bases, with 17 bases left in between. The CDR3 sequence is CASSLAQGGSGPFF. CDR3 bases: TGTGCCAGCAGCTTAGCGCAGGGCGGATCTGGACCTTTCTTT.

This chain joins TRBV27 and TRBJ2-4; 11 bases are a match to TRBD2. CDR1 MNHEY and CDR2 SMNVEV come from the germline V gene (reference sequence). Trimming cost V 6 bases and J 3 bases; bases outside gene matches: 7. This CDR3 comprises 16 residues. CDR3 bases: TGTGCCAGCAGAGTAGCGGGAGGGCCGGTCAAAAACATTCAGTACTTC. As protein: CASRVAGGPVKNIQYF.

The rearrangement joins TRBV7-7 to TRBJ1-1, with a tentative D call TRBD1 (5 bases). V gave up 5 bases and J gave up 3 bases, with 10 bases separating them. Looked up from germline, CDR1 is SSHAT and CDR2 is FNYEAQ (reference sequence). The CDR3 totals 13 residues. CDR3 DNA: TGTGCCAGCAGCCCGACAGTTGACACTGAAGCTTTCTTT. It translates to CASSPTVDTEAFF.

This sequence joins TRBV30 and TRBJ1-1; 7 bases are a match to TRBD1. CDR3 length equals 13 residues. Germline CDR1 reads GTSNPN; CDR2 reads SVGIG (reference sequence). The V and J ends lost 3 bases and 1 base, in that order; junction bases with no gene match: 2. CDR3 in amino acids: CAWSRQGNTEAFF. The CDR3 DNA sequence: TGTGCCTGGAGCCGACAGGGGAACACTGAAGCTTTCTTT.

The gene calls are TRBV7-2 and TRBJ2-5; D not certain. Trimming removed 3 bases from V and 0 bases from J, with 5 bases in between. Germline CDR1 and CDR2: SGHTA and FQGNSA. The CDR3 spans 13 residues. The CDR3 DNA is TGTGCCAGCAGCTTGTCCTACCAAGAGACCCAGTACTTC. Protein sequence: CASSLSYQETQYF.

This clone was detected only once. This rearrangement joins TRBV30 to TRBJ2-7; D might be TRBD1 (5 bases). Germline V gene lookup returns CDR1 GTSNPN and CDR2 SVGIG (reference sequence). The CDR3 has 12 residues. Trimming left V 5 bases short and J 5 bases short, with 13 bases between. The CDR3 loop is CAWGRESDEQYF. CDR3 sequence (DNA): TGTGCCTGGGGCAGGGAATCGGACGAGCAGTACTTC.

The chain has TRBV19 and TRBJ2-2, with D possibly called TRBD1 or TRBD2 (5 bases each). CDR3 length equals 14 residues. Trimming pared 7 bases from V and 4 bases from J, leaving 13 bases between. The germline V gene encodes CDR1 LNHDA and CDR2 SQIVND (reference sequence). The CDR3 reads CASTGTYGTGELFF. Written as DNA, the CDR3 is TGTGCCAGTACCGGGACCTATGGCACCGGGGAGCTGTTTTTT.

The chain carries TRBV10-3 and TRBJ1-4; D is undetermined. Germline V CDR1 and CDR2: ENHRY, SYGVKD. Trimming left V 6 bases short and J 5 bases short, with 10 bases between. The CDR3 totals 13 residues. CDR3 in amino acids: CAIRGRVNEKLFF. CDR3 nucleotide sequence: TGTGCCATCAGAGGGAGGGTAAATGAAAAACTGTTTTTT.

This clone was counted a single time. This chain joins TRBV9 and TRBJ2-2, with TRBD1 matching 8 bases. Germline CDR1 is SGDLS and CDR2 is YYNGEE. V dropped 6 bases and J dropped 2; count of bases not matched to a gene: 6. The CDR3 sequence is 15 residues long. DNA of the CDR3: TGTGCCAGCACCCCCGACAGGGGTAACACCGGGGAGCTGTTTTTT. Encoded protein: CASTPDRGNTGELFF.

The genes are TRBV7-3 and TRBJ1-1; D not certain. The germline V and J ends were trimmed by 8 bases and 1 base, with 14 bases remaining between them. Looked up from germline, CDR1 is SGHTA and CDR2 is FQGTGA. CDR3 length: 14 amino acids. The CDR3 region has the DNA TGTGCCAGCCTTCCCGGAGTTGGGAACACTGAAGCTTTCTTT. Protein sequence: CASLPGVGNTEAFF.

CDR3 sequence reads: CATSRGAGVRMGYEQYF. CDR3 nucleotides: TGTGCCACCAGCAGAGGAGCGGGAGTGAGAATGGGCTACGAGCAGTACTTC. This sequence joins TRBV15 and TRBJ2-7; TRBD2 matches at 8 bases. The CDR3 is made up of 17 amino acids. After removal of 1 base from V and 3 bases from J, the junction contained 11 bases not matched to a gene. CDR1 is LNHNV, CDR2 YYDKDF, per germline (reference sequence).

The chain couples TRBV7-9 to TRBJ2-3; tentative D call: TRBD2 (6 bases). The CDR3 is 12 residues long. Deletions cut 1 base from V and 9 bases from J, with 8 bases between. In germline, CDR1 is SEHNR, CDR2 FQNEAQ (reference sequence). The CDR3: CASSLDGGTQYF. The CDR3 DNA follows: TGTGCCAGCAGCTTAGACGGAGGGACGCAGTATTTT.

The genes are TRBV10-2 and TRBJ1-5, with D unclear. The V and J ends lost 6 bases and 3 bases respectively, with 9 bases between them. CDR3 length equals 13 residues. Germline V gene data show CDR1 as WSHSY and CDR2 as SAAADI. CDR3 in amino acids: CASSDGYNQPQHF. CDR3 bases: TGCGCCAGCAGCGACGGCTACAATCAGCCCCAGCATTTT.

In its sample, this clone was seen a few times. CDR3 nucleotide sequence: TGTGCCTGGAGGTGGGGGAATGAGCAGTTCTTC. Its translation is CAWRWGNEQFF. The chain has TRBV30 and TRBJ2-1; either TRBD1 or TRBD2 may supply D (5 bases each). There are 11 residues in the CDR3. In germline, CDR1 is GTSNPN, CDR2 SVGIG (reference sequence). Trimming shortened V by 3 bases and J by 7 bases, and 7 bases separated the two germline ends.

The CDR3 here is CASSDRDRGSEQYF. The CDR3 nucleotides are TGTGCCAGCAGTGACCGGGACAGGGGCTCGGAGCAGTACTTC. The gene calls are TRBV6-1 and TRBJ2-7; the match to TRBD1 covers 10 bases. Germline CDR1 MNHNS, CDR2 SASEGT. The CDR3 sequence is 14 residues long. J was trimmed by 7 bases and V by 3 bases; bases with no gene match: 6.

The V call is TRBV19, the J call TRBJ2-1; the match to TRBD1 covers 7 bases. This CDR3 spans 13 amino acids. Looked up from germline, CDR1 is LNHDA and CDR2 is SQIVND (reference sequence). Unmatched junction bases numbered 4, after V lost 7 bases and J lost 4 bases. The CDR3 sequence is CASNEGAYNEQFF. The CDR3 DNA sequence: TGTGCCAGTAATGAGGGGGCTTACAATGAGCAGTTCTTC.

The table lists this clone with a count of one. The chain is built from TRBV19 and TRBJ2-2, with D unclear. The germline CDR1 and CDR2 sequences are LNHDA and SQIVND (reference sequence). Trimming pared 5 bases from V and 0 bases from J, leaving 10 bases between. CDR3 length equals 15 residues. The CDR3, as DNA: TGTGCCAGTAGTCCCATACGGTCGAACACCGGGGAGCTGTTTTTT. Amino acids: CASSPIRSNTGELFF.

This clone has a handful of counts. The chain is built from TRBV7-9 and TRBJ1-1; 7 positions agree with TRBD1. The V segment lost 5 bases and the J segment 0 bases; nucleotides outside the gene matches: 6. CDR1 is SEHNR, CDR2 FQNEAQ, per germline (reference sequence). The CDR3 has 15 amino acids. The CDR3 bases are TGTGCCAGCAGCGTGACAGGGAATATGAACACTGAAGCTTTCTTT. Translation: CASSVTGNMNTEAFF.

This chain uses TRBV27 with TRBJ2-1, with D hard to call. The CDR3 totals 16 residues. Germline assignment: CDR1 MNHEY and CDR2 SMNVEV (reference sequence). Trimming shortened V by 6 bases and J by 0 bases, and 15 bases separated the two germline ends. Here the CDR3 reads CASSRVGGSSYNEQFF. CDR3 nucleotide sequence: TGTGCCAGCAGCCGGGTGGGTGGAAGCTCCTACAATGAGCAGTTCTTC.

The chain uses TRBV15 and TRBJ1-5; D is undetermined. V shed 0 bases and J shed 7 bases, with 10 bases lying between them. This CDR3 has 14 residues. In germline, CDR1 is LNHNV, CDR2 YYDKDF (reference sequence). Written as DNA, the CDR3 is TGTGCCACCAGCAGAGATCGATGGGCCCAGCCCCAGCATTTT. It specifies CATSRDRWAQPQHF.

This clone is judged large. In nucleotides, the CDR3 is TGTGCCAGCAACGTAGGGAACGAGCAGTACTTC. It encodes CASNVGNEQYF. V and J are TRBV7-8 and TRBJ2-7; no clear D. CDR3 length: 11 residues. V was clipped by 7 bases and J by 5 bases, with 9 bases between them. Per germline, CDR1 SGHVS and CDR2 FQNEAQ.

The V call is TRBV29-1, the J call TRBJ2-7; the D is unclear. With 4 bases removed from V and 6 bases from J, the gap between germline ends came to 7 bases. The CDR3 extends over 10 amino acids. Germline CDR1 SQVTM, CDR2 ANQGSEA. CDR3 nucleotide sequence: TGCAGCGTTGTAACGCGCGAGCAGTACTTC. The encoded protein is CSVVTREQYF.

V usage is TRBV6-1 and J usage is TRBJ1-5; D perhaps matches TRBD1 (5 bases). The V and J ends lost 7 bases and 1 base respectively, with 11 bases between them. There are 14 residues in the CDR3. Germline CDR1 reads MNHNS; CDR2 reads SASEGT. The CDR3 loop is CASTAGISNQPQHF. In nucleotides, the CDR3 is TGTGCCAGCACCGCAGGGATCAGCAATCAGCCCCAGCATTTT.